The 9 T cell receptor beta chains listed next were all sequenced from one sample in a study of T cells in Graves' hyperthyroidism and ophthalmopathy. Amplified TCR beta CDR3 regions derived from RNA transcripts. The TCR CDR3 was amplified in a first-round RT-PCR using the HTBI primer set. TCRdb analysed the multiplex PCR reads with MiXCR anew, one entry per CDR3 protein. The sample includes more than 500,000 distinct CDR3 sequences, around 15% seen only once; the top ten take 14%. The sequencing sample was made of blood. The receptors stem from a middle-aged woman with Graves' hyperthyroidism.

This clonotype was seen many times. This chain links TRBV6-1 with TRBJ2-3; D might be TRBD1 (6 bases). Germline CDR1 reads MNHNS; CDR2 reads SASEGT. V lost 6 bases and J 4 bases, leaving 14 bases between the germline ends. This CDR3 has 14 residues. CDR3 sequence: CASRSGQQADTQYF. The CDR3 nucleotides read TGTGCCAGCAGATCCGGACAGCAGGCAGATACGCAGTATTTT.

This clonotype was picked up one time. In DNA, the CDR3 is TGCGCCAGCAGCCAAGGGAATAGCATCGATTTTGAGACCCAGTACTTC. Protein sequence: CASSQGNSIDFETQYF. This rearrangement joins TRBV4-1 to TRBJ2-5; the D is unclear. Between the trimmed V and J ends, which lost 1 base and 5 bases, there was a span of 17 bases. The germline gives CDR1 MGHRA, CDR2 YSYEKL. The CDR3 consists of 16 residues.

Details on this clonotype: This sequence may be a read error, since a much larger clone differs from it by one base. This chain connects TRBV10-3 to TRBJ1-5; D unresolved. V was trimmed by 1 base and J by 3 bases, leaving 7 bases between them. CDR1 ENHRY and CDR2 SYGVKD come from the germline V gene. The CDR3 totals 14 residues. CDR3 nucleotide sequence: TGTGCCATCAGTGAGTTTCGGGCCAATCAGCCCCAGCATTTT. As protein: CAISEFRANQPQHF.

V gene TRBV5-6 combines with J gene TRBJ2-7; no definite D call. Germline V gene sequence: CDR1 SGHDT, CDR2 YYEEEE. V was pared by 1 base and J by 2 bases, with 16 bases between. This CDR3 comprises 16 residues. The CDR3 DNA is TGTGCCAGCAGCTTGACCCTCTCTCCAGCGACCTACGAGCAGTACTTC. Translation gives CASSLTLSPATYEQYF.

This clonotype was counted many times. Relative to the germline gene, one junction end is altered; a read error may explain this. The chain recombines TRBV5-1 with TRBJ2-5, with D unclear. This CDR3 is 12 amino acids long. Germline V gene lookup returns CDR1 SGHRS and CDR2 YFSETQ. The CDR3 DNA is TGTGCCAGCTCACTCCTCCAAGAGACCCAGTACTTC. This translates into CASSLLQETQYF.

This chain uses TRBV11-2 with TRBJ1-2, with D hard to call. V shed 6 bases and J shed 1 base, with 6 bases lying between them. This CDR3 has 12 residues. The germline gives CDR1 SGHAT, CDR2 FQNNGV. The CDR3 coding sequence is TGTGCCAGCAGTCTCTTTAACTATGGCTACACCTTC. This sequence encodes CASSLFNYGYTF.

The rearrangement uses TRBV12-3 or TRBV12-4 and TRBJ2-5, with 7 nucleotides matching TRBD1. V trimming: 1 base; J trimming: 6 bases; junction bases outside the gene matches: 11. The CDR3 has 16 residues. The CDR3 DNA reads TGTGCCAGCAGTTTAGGAGGGGGCGGTCTCTGGAAGACCCAGTACTTC. Its translation: CASSLGGGGLWKTQYF.

This clonotype showed up just a few times. A much larger clone is a single base away; this may be a read error. The V gene is TRBV7-2, the J gene TRBJ2-1, with D perhaps TRBD2 (6 bases). Per the germline V gene, CDR1 is SGHTA and CDR2 is FQGNSA. The CDR3 loop spans 15 amino acids. As DNA, the CDR3 is TGTGCCAGCACCTACGGGAGTTCGTCCTACGATGAGCAGTTCTTC. It encodes CASTYGSSSYDEQFF.

This clonotype has more than one count but fewer than ten. The chain uses TRBV28 and TRBJ2-1; 12 positions match TRBD2. The CDR3 spans 17 residues. V lost 4 bases and J lost 3; bases outside the gene matches: 7. CDR1 and CDR2 from the germline V gene are MDHEN and SYDVKM. DNA of the CDR3: TGTGCCAGCAGTTCCCACCGGACTAGCGGGATCTACAATGAGCAGTTCTTC. Its protein product is CASSSHRTSGIYNEQFF.